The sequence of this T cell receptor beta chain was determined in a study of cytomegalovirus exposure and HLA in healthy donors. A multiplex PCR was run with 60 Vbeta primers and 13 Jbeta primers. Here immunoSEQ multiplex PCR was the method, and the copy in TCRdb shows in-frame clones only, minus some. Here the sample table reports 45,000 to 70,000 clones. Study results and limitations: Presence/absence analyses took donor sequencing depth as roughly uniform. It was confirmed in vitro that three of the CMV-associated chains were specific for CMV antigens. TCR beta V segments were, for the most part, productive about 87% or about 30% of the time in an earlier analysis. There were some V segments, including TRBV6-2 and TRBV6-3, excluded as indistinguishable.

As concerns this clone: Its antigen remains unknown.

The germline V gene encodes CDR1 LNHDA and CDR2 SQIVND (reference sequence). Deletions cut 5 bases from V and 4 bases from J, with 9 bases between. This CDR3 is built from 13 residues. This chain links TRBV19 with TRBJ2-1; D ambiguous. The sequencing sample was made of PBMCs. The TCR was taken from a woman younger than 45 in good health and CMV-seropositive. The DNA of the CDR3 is TGTGCCAGTAGTCAAAGCTTTTACAATGAGCAGTTCTTC. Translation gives CASSQSFYNEQFF.